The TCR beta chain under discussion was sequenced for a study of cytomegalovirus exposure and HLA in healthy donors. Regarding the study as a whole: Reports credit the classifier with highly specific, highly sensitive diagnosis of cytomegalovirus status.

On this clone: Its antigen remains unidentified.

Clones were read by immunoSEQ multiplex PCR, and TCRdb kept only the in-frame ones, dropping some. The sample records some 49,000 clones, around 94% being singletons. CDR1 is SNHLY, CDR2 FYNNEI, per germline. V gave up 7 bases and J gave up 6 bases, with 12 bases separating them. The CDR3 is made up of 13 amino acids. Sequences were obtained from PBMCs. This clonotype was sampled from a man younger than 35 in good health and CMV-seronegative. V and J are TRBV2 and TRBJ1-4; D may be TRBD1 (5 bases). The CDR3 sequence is CASTEGRYEKLFF. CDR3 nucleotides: TGTGCCAGCACGGAGGGGAGGTATGAAAAACTGTTTTTT.